The 23 T cell receptor beta chains listed next were all sequenced from one sample in a study of blood T cell repertoires in COVID-19. Repertoires were generated with immunoSEQ multiplex PCR, while TCRdb's copy carries only in-frame clones and drops some. The table has under 150,000 clones, less than 80% seen once; the top ten hold around 3.3%. Sequenced material: peripheral blood. These receptors were collected from a man in his sixties with acute or convalescent COVID-19.

This chain uses TRBV3-1 (or the pseudogene TRBV3-2) with TRBJ1-1; 8 positions agree with TRBD1. In germline, CDR1 is LGHDT, CDR2 YNNKEL (reference sequence). This CDR3 is built from 17 residues. J lost 3 bases, V lost 2 bases, and 11 bases had no gene match. The CDR3 DNA reads as TGTGCCAGCAGCCAACCCGACAGGGGATCAAGGGACACTGAAGCTTTCTTT. It specifies CASSQPDRGSRDTEAFF.

CDR3 residues: CAISDPQTIYGYTF. The DNA for the CDR3 is TGTGCCATCAGTGATCCACAGACCATCTATGGCTACACCTTC. The genes are TRBV10-3 and TRBJ1-2; D is undetermined. The germline CDR1 and CDR2 sequences are ENHRY and SYGVKD. Trimming took off 3 bases at V and 4 bases at J, with 12 bases between the two ends. The CDR3 is 14 residues long.

The rearrangement joins TRBV13 to TRBJ2-7; 7 nucleotides line up with TRBD2. Trimming removed 5 bases from V and 7 bases from J; junction bases left unmatched: 17. Germline lookup yields CDR1 PRHDT and CDR2 FYEKMQ (reference sequence). There are 16 residues in the CDR3. The CDR3 DNA follows: TGTGCCAGCAGCAGAGGTTTAAGCGAGAGAGCGGGGGAGCAGTACTTC. Protein: CASSRGLSERAGEQYF.

V usage is TRBV2 and J usage is TRBJ1-6, with D hard to call. Germline-derived CDR1 and CDR2 are SNHLY and FYNNEI. Trimming removed 4 bases from V and 8 bases from J, with 9 bases in between. The CDR3 runs to 13 residues. This chain's CDR3 is CASSAERDSPLHF. CDR3 nucleotide sequence: TGTGCCAGCAGTGCGGAACGGGATTCACCCCTCCACTTT.

This clone was recorded once. J is TRBJ1-1 and V is TRBV18, with no clear D. CDR1 KGHSH and CDR2 LQKENI come from the germline V gene. With 2 bases removed from V and 0 bases from J, the gap between germline ends came to 10 bases. This CDR3 is 15 amino acids long. CDR3 sequence: CASSPGQVLNTEAFF. In DNA form, the CDR3 reads TGTGCCAGCTCACCAGGGCAGGTGCTGAACACTGAAGCTTTCTTT.

This clone was counted a few times. The rearrangement links TRBV6-4 to TRBJ2-2; no firm D call. The germline V gene has CDR1 MRHNA and CDR2 SNTAGT. This CDR3 has 14 amino acids. The V gene lost 7 bases and the J gene lost 4 bases, with 13 bases spanning the gap. CDR3 in amino acids: CASTPAPGTGELFF. DNA for the CDR3: TGTGCCAGCACCCCGGCCCCGGGCACCGGGGAGCTGTTTTTT.

V usage is TRBV5-1 and J usage is TRBJ1-2; TRBD1 is a possible D gene (5 bases). This CDR3 contains 15 residues. The germline V and J ends were trimmed by 1 base and 6 bases, with 16 bases remaining between them. Germline CDR1 is SGHRS and CDR2 is YFSETQ. The CDR3 is CASSLTGGGIDGYTF. The CDR3 DNA sequence: TGCGCCAGCAGCTTGACCGGGGGAGGTATAGATGGCTACACCTTC.

This clone was seen once. This chain joins TRBV6-1 and TRBJ2-7, with D tentatively TRBD1 (5 bases). V was clipped by 2 bases and J by 3 bases, with 11 bases between them. The CDR3 covers 14 residues. The germline gives CDR1 MNHNS, CDR2 SASEGT. The CDR3 nucleotides read TGTGCCAGCAGTGAAATGTGGGGCAACTACGAGCAGTACTTC. It translates to CASSEMWGNYEQYF.

The J gene is TRBJ2-5, the V gene TRBV5-1; TRBD2 aligns across 12 bases. J gave up 5 bases and V 0 bases, and 5 bases lay outside the gene matches. This CDR3 has 16 amino acids. Germline V gene lookup returns CDR1 SGHRS and CDR2 YFSETQ. The CDR3 reads CASSLELAGGLETQYF. The CDR3 DNA follows: TGCGCCAGCAGCTTGGAACTAGCGGGAGGTTTGGAGACCCAGTACTTC. Using reference TRBV5-1 and TRBJ2-5 for the parts outside the CDR3, the full variable domain is KAGVTQTPRYLIKTRGQQVTLSCSPISGHRSVSWYQQTPGQGLQFLFEYFSETQRNKGNFPGRFSGRQFSNSRSEMNVSTLELGDSALYLCASSLELAGGLETQYFGPGTRLLVL.

Here the CDR3 reads CASSQTSGGYNEQFF. In DNA, the CDR3 is TGTGCCAGCAGCCAGACTAGCGGGGGGTACAATGAGCAGTTCTTC. The chain combines TRBV7-3 with TRBJ2-1; 13 bases agree with TRBD2. The length of the CDR3 is 15 residues. CDR1 is SGHTA and CDR2 is FQGTGA in the germline V gene. The V segment lost 5 bases and the J segment 4 bases; nucleotides outside the gene matches: 2.

The chain employs TRBV19 and TRBJ1-1, with 9 bases lining up with TRBD1. Germline assignment: CDR1 LNHDA and CDR2 SQIVND (reference sequence). Trimming took 6 bases from V and 4 from J; bases not matched to a gene: 3. The CDR3 totals 13 residues. The CDR3 spells CASRDRGFTEAFF. CDR3 nucleotides: TGTGCCAGTAGGGACAGGGGCTTCACTGAAGCTTTCTTT.

This chain joins TRBV6-5 and TRBJ2-3; 11 nucleotides align to TRBD2. Per the germline V gene, CDR1 is MNHEY and CDR2 is SVGAGI. The CDR3 is made up of 15 amino acids. Trimming cost V 5 bases and J 2 bases; bases outside gene matches: 3. CDR3 DNA sequence: TGTGCCAGCAGTCCTAGCGGGAGGATCACAGATACGCAGTATTTT. Protein: CASSPSGRITDTQYF.

V usage is TRBV28 and J usage is TRBJ1-1; 7 bases agree with TRBD1. The CDR3 is 16 residues long. Losses at the gene ends were 2 bases for V and 2 bases for J; bases not matched to a gene: 8. In germline, CDR1 is MDHEN, CDR2 SYDVKM. The CDR3 bases are TGTGCCAGCAGTTTAGGGGACAGTTCGGGTAACACTGAAGCTTTCTTT. It translates to CASSLGDSSGNTEAFF.

J is TRBJ2-1 and V is TRBV20-1, with D uncertain. The CDR3 extends over 11 amino acids. Germline V gene data show CDR1 as DFQATT and CDR2 as SNEGSKA (reference sequence). Trimming stripped 7 bases from V and 4 bases from J, with 8 bases between. CDR3 in amino acids: CSVWSYNEQFF. The CDR3, as DNA: TGCAGTGTATGGAGTTACAATGAGCAGTTCTTC.

This clone has only one observation. This sequence joins TRBV29-1 and TRBJ1-1; 8 bases are a match to TRBD1. CDR1 and CDR2 (germline): SQVTM, ANQGSEA. The CDR3 is 12 residues long. The trim removed 6 bases at V and 1 base at J, leaving 1 base unmatched. The chain's CDR3 is CSVGTGNTEAFF. The CDR3 nucleotides read TGCAGCGTAGGGACAGGGAACACTGAAGCTTTCTTT.

The chain recombines TRBV19 with TRBJ2-1; TRBD2 aligns across 10 bases. The V and J ends lost 7 bases and 3 bases, in that order; junction bases with no gene match: 6. The CDR3 consists of 15 residues. CDR1 and CDR2 (germline): LNHDA, SQIVND (reference sequence). As DNA, the CDR3 is TGTGCCAGTAATCCTAGCGGGAGCTTCTACAATGAGCAGTTCTTC. It codes for CASNPSGSFYNEQFF.

The V gene is TRBV9, the J gene TRBJ2-7, with 9 nucleotides matching TRBD2. CDR1 SGDLS and CDR2 YYNGEE come from the germline V gene. V shed 0 bases and J 5 bases; nucleotides not matched to a gene: 9. There are 16 residues in the CDR3. The CDR3 nucleotides read TGTGCCAGCAGCGTAGGCGTAGCGGGAGCCTACCACGAGCAGTACTTC. It specifies CASSVGVAGAYHEQYF.

The gene calls are TRBV27 and TRBJ1-6; 8 bases map to TRBD1. CDR1 and CDR2 from the germline V gene are MNHEY and SMNVEV (reference sequence). The CDR3 contains 14 residues. Trimming took 5 bases from V and 7 from J; bases not matched to a gene: 4. For the CDR3, the DNA is TGTGCCAGCAGTGGCGGGACAGGCAATTCACCCCTCCACTTT. It encodes CASSGGTGNSPLHF.

The CDR3: CASSLGHGPYEQYF. The CDR3 region has the DNA TGTGCCAGCAGCTTAGGACACGGGCCCTACGAGCAGTACTTC. The genes are TRBV7-3 and TRBJ2-7, with D perhaps matching TRBD1 (5 bases). The germline V gene has CDR1 SGHTA and CDR2 FQGTGA. The CDR3 is made up of 14 amino acids. V lost 2 bases and J 2 bases, leaving 10 bases between the germline ends.

The rearrangement joins TRBV7-9 to TRBJ1-6; no clear D gene. The CDR3 is made up of 12 amino acids. Looked up from germline, CDR1 is SEHNR and CDR2 is FQNEAQ (reference sequence). With 3 bases removed from V and 8 bases from J, the gap between germline ends came to 5 bases. Here the CDR3 DNA reads TGTGCCAGCAGCTTCCCGGATTCACCCCTCCACTTT. Translating gives CASSFPDSPLHF.

V usage is TRBV6-5 and J usage is TRBJ2-7; D remains ambiguous. V gave up 3 bases and J gave up 6 bases, with 9 bases separating them. The CDR3 runs 12 residues. Germline CDR1 is MNHEY and CDR2 is SVGAGI. CDR3 amino acids: CASSYRGSEQYF. The CDR3 DNA follows: TGTGCCAGCAGTTATAGAGGAAGCGAGCAGTACTTC.

The J gene is TRBJ1-2, the V gene TRBV2; 8 bases agree with TRBD1. J was trimmed by 4 bases and V by 2 bases; bases with no gene match: 0. Germline V gene sequence: CDR1 SNHLY, CDR2 FYNNEI. The CDR3 covers 13 residues. CDR3 sequence (DNA): TGTGCCAGCAGTGAACAGGGGGCCTATGGCTACACCTTC. Its protein is CASSEQGAYGYTF.

The V and J genes are TRBV28 and TRBJ1-4; weak D call: TRBD1 (5 bases). The germline V gene has CDR1 MDHEN and CDR2 SYDVKM. The V and J ends lost 2 bases and 4 bases respectively, with 8 bases between them. This CDR3 has 14 residues. The CDR3 DNA sequence: TGTGCCAGCAGTTTAGGGGCCTTTAATGAAAAACTGTTTTTT. The encoded protein is CASSLGAFNEKLFF.